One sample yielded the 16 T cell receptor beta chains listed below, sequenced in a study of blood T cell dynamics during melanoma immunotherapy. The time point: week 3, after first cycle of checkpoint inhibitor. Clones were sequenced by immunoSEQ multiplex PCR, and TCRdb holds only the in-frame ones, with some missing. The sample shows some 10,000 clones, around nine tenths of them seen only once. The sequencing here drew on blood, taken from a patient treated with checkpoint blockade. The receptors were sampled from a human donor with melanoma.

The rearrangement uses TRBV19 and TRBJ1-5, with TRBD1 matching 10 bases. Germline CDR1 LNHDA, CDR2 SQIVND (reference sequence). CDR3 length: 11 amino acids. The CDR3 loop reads CATGGGQPQHF. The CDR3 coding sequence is TGTGCGACAGGGGGCGGACAGCCCCAGCATTTT.

The CDR3 here is CASSLGPGQGIRELFF. The CDR3 nucleotides are TGTGCCAGCAGCTTGGGACCGGGACAGGGAATCCGGGAGCTGTTTTTT. The chain recombines TRBV4-2 with TRBJ2-2; TRBD1 aligns across 9 bases. Germline CDR1 LGHNA, CDR2 YNFKEQ. Losses at the gene ends were 5 bases for V and 9 bases for J; bases not matched to a gene: 13. The CDR3 loop spans 16 amino acids.

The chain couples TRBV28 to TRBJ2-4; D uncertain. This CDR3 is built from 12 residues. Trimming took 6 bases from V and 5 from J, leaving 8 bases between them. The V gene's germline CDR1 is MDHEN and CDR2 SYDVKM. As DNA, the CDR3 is TGTGCCAGCAGCCTTCGGGAAAACATTCAGTACTTC. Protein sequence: CASSLRENIQYF.

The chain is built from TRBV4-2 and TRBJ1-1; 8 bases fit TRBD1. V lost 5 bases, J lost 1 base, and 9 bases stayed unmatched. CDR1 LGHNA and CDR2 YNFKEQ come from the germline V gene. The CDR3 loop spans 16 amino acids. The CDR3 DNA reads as TGTGCCAGCAGCGAAGGCCAGGGGGCCGCGAACACTGAAGCTTTCTTT. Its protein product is CASSEGQGAANTEAFF.

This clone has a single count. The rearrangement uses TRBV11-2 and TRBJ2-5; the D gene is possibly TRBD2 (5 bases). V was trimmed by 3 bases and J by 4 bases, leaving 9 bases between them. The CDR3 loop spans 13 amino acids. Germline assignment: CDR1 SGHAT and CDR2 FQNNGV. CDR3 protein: CASSFRGPETQYF. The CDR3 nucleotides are TGTGCCAGCAGCTTCCGGGGTCCAGAGACCCAGTACTTC.

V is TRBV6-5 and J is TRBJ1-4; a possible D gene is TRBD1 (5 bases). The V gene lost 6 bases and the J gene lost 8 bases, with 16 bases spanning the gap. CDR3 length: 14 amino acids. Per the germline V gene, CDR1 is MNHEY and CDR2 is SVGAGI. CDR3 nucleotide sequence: TGTGCCAGCAGAGGTCGGGGAGGGGAGGAAAAACTGTTTTTT. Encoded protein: CASRGRGGEEKLFF.

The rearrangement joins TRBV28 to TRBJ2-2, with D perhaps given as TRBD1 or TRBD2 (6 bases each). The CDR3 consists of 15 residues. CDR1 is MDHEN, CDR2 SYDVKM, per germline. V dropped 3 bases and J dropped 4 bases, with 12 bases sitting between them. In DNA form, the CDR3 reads TGTGCCAGCAGTTTCCCCGGGGGCGGCACCGGGGAGCTGTTTTTT. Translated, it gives CASSFPGGGTGELFF.

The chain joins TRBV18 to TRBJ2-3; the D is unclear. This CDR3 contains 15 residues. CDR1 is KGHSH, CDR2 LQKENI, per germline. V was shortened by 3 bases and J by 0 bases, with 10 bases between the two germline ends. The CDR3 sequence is CASSPQPSSTDTQYF. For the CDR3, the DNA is TGTGCCAGCTCACCCCAGCCCTCTAGCACAGATACGCAGTATTTT.

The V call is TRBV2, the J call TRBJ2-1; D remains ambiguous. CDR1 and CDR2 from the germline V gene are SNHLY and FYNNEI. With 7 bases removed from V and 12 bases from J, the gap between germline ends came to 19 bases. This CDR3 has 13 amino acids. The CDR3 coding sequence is TGTGCCAGCACCTTGGAGATCTACGGTTCGCAGTTCTTC. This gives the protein CASTLEIYGSQFF.

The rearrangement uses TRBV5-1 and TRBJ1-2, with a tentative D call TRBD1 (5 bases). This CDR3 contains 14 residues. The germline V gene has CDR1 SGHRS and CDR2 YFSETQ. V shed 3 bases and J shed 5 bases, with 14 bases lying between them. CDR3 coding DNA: TGCGCCAGCAGCTCGGCGGGGACGGGGTATGGCTACACCTTC. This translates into CASSSAGTGYGYTF.

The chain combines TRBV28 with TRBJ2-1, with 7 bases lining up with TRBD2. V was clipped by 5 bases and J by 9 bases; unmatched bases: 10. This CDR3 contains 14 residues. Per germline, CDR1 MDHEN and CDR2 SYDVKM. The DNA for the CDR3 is TGTGCCAGCAGTGGGGGGGTTGGGTCGCGTGAGCAGTTCTTC. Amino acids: CASSGGVGSREQFF.

CDR3 in amino acids: CASSPLSGLAGADTQYF. In nucleotides, the CDR3 is TGTGCCAGCTCACCATTATCGGGACTAGCGGGAGCAGATACGCAGTATTTT. The chain carries TRBV18 and TRBJ2-3; TRBD2 matches at 14 bases. V gave up 2 bases and J gave up 4 bases; unmatched junction bases: 5. The germline gives CDR1 KGHSH, CDR2 LQKENI. The length of the CDR3 is 17 residues.

The CDR3 spells CASSLDGRYNEQFF. Here the CDR3 DNA reads TGTGCCAGCAGTTTAGACGGGAGGTACAATGAGCAGTTCTTC. The rearrangement uses TRBV27 and TRBJ2-1; 7 nucleotides agree with TRBD2. CDR1 MNHEY and CDR2 SMNVEV come from the germline V gene (reference sequence). The CDR3 contains 14 residues. After removal of 2 bases from V and 4 bases from J, the junction contained 2 bases not matched to a gene.

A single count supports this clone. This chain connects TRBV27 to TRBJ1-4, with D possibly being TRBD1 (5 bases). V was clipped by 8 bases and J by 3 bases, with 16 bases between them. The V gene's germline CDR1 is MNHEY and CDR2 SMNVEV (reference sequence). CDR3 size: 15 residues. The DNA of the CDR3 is TGTGCCAGCCGGCAGGGTTACGCAGCTAATGAAAAACTGTTTTTT. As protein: CASRQGYAANEKLFF.

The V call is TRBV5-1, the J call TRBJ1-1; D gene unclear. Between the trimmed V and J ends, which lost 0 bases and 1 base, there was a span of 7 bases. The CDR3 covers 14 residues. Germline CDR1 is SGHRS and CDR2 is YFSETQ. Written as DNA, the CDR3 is TGCGCCAGCAGCTTGGTGTCAGGGAACACTGAAGCTTTCTTT. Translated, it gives CASSLVSGNTEAFF.

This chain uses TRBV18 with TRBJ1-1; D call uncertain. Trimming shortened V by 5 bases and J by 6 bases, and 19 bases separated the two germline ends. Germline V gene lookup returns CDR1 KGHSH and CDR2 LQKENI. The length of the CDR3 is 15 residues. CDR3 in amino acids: CASSDITASHAEAFF. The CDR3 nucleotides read TGTGCCAGCTCAGACATTACAGCGTCCCACGCTGAAGCTTTCTTT.